The clone carrying this T cell receptor (beta chain) was found a few times. Its antigen is unidentified. This sample includes further DNA sequences coding for the same CDR3. Trimming stripped 0 bases from V and 2 bases from J, with 6 bases between. CDR1 and CDR2 from the germline V gene are SGDLS and YYNGEE. This CDR3 contains 14 residues. These data come from a study of beta chain features in type 1 diabetes. Overall study context: All samples yielded around 98,000,000 examined sorted cells. Points from the study as a whole: Equally in patients and controls, shorter templates might have been favored by PCR. TCRB CDR3s from Type 1 diabetes patients were moderately but significantly shorter in all four CD4+ subsets.

The study reverse transcribed the entire isolated RNA, so it sequenced expressed TCRB transcripts. Clones were read by immunoSEQ multiplex PCR, and TCRdb kept only the in-frame ones, dropping some. The sample lists 350,000 or so clones, about 18% seen once, with about 0.044% in the top ten. Stem cell-like memory, regulatory, central memory and naive CD4+ cells were sorted via CD45RO/CCR7/CD25/CD127/CD95/CD27. The receptor was derived from a woman between 18 and 29 years old in good health. Sequenced sample: naive CD4+ T cells from blood. The chain is built from TRBV9 and TRBJ1-3, with D possibly being TRBD1 (6 bases). The CDR3 DNA reads TGTGCCAGCAGCGTAGAGGGGGCTGGAAACACCATATATTTT. Amino acid sequence: CASSVEGAGNTIYF.